The rows below give T cell receptor beta chains drawn from one sample of a study of blood T cell repertoires in COVID-19. Clones were sequenced by immunoSEQ multiplex PCR, and TCRdb holds only the in-frame ones, with some missing. The data show 84,000 or so clones, approximately 86% seen once. Sequencing used peripheral blood. These receptors came from a man aged 65 to 85 with acute or convalescent COVID-19. Each CDR3 is given with its conserved first and last residue. D genes are given only for firm matches. Expanded clones get a size class; other rows say once, few or many, or leave the size out.

V gene: TRBV24-1
D gene: TRBD2
clone size: -
J gene: TRBJ2-2
CDR3 DNA: TGTGCCACCCCACCCACTAGCGGATCCCGCAGCACCGGGGAGCTGTTTTTT
CDR3 protein: CATPPTSGSRSTGELFF

V gene: TRBV12-3/TRBV12-4
D gene: -
clone size: -
J gene: TRBJ2-7
CDR3 DNA: TGTGCCAGCAGTTTGGGGGCCGTCGAGCAGTACTTC
CDR3 protein: CASSLGAVEQYF

V gene: TRBV28
D gene: TRBD1
clone size: -
J gene: TRBJ1-5
CDR3 DNA: TGTGCCAGCAGTTTCCCGACAGGGTCGGGTCAGCCCCAGCATTTT
CDR3 protein: CASSFPTGSGQPQHF

V gene: TRBV5-6
D gene: -
clone size: once
J gene: TRBJ2-7
CDR3 DNA: TGTGCCAGCAGCTTCCTAACAGACGTCTACGAGCAGTACTTC
CDR3 protein: CASSFLTDVYEQYF

V gene: TRBV4-1
D gene: -
clone size: -
J gene: TRBJ2-5
CDR3 DNA: TGCGCCAGCAGCCAACCCACCCGGACCTCGGGAAAGACCCAGTACTTC
CDR3 protein: CASSQPTRTSGKTQYF

V gene: TRBV11-2
D gene: -
clone size: -
J gene: TRBJ2-7
CDR3 DNA: TGTGCCAGCAAAATCGCAGGGGCCTACGAGCAGTACTTC
CDR3 protein: CASKIAGAYEQYF

V gene: TRBV5-6
D gene: -
clone size: -
J gene: TRBJ2-1
CDR3 DNA: TGTGCCAGCAGCTTGTTGGCCCTCTACAATGAGCAGTTCTTC
CDR3 protein: CASSLLALYNEQFF

V gene: TRBV6-5
D gene: -
clone size: -
J gene: TRBJ1-5
CDR3 DNA: TGTGCCACCCAAGGACTTGCCCATAGCAATCAGCCCCAGCATTTT
CDR3 protein: CATQGLAHSNQPQHF

V gene: TRBV10-3
D gene: TRBD2
clone size: -
J gene: TRBJ2-7
CDR3 DNA: TGTGCCATCGCTCGCTCGGGGTTGCGGGGGGGCCCGGACGAGCAGTACTTC
CDR3 protein: CAIARSGLRGGPDEQYF

V gene: TRBV27
D gene: -
clone size: few
J gene: TRBJ1-2
CDR3 DNA: TGTGCCAGCAGCCCCACTTTGAGGGCGGGCTATGGCTACACCTTC
CDR3 protein: CASSPTLRAGYGYTF